The TCR beta chain described here comes from a study of blood T cell repertoires in COVID-19. Study-wide background: The cDNA or gDNA used as material had been derived from T cells, B-cell-depleted T cells, or PBMCs.

Per the original data handling: Counts of nucleated cells, estimated from reference gene primer amplification, were obtained. Repertoires were generated with immunoSEQ multiplex PCR, while TCRdb's copy carries only in-frame clones and drops some. V, J and clone size were drawn from that table, and D and trimming were deduced from the DNA. The sample lists 70,000 to 95,000 clones; approximately 86% were seen once. The ends were cut back, 2 bases at V and 2 bases at J, with 26 bases in the middle. Germline V gene lookup returns CDR1 SGDLS and CDR2 YYNGEE. The CDR3 loop spans 20 amino acids. This TCR derives from an elderly woman with acute or convalescent COVID-19. The chain joins TRBV9 to TRBJ2-1, with TRBD1 as a possible D gene (9 bases). The source material was peripheral blood. In DNA form, the CDR3 reads TGTGCCAGCAGCGTCGACCGGGACAGGGCGGTCGGGAGGGCCTACAATGAGCAGTTCTTC. Protein sequence: CASSVDRDRAVGRAYNEQFF.